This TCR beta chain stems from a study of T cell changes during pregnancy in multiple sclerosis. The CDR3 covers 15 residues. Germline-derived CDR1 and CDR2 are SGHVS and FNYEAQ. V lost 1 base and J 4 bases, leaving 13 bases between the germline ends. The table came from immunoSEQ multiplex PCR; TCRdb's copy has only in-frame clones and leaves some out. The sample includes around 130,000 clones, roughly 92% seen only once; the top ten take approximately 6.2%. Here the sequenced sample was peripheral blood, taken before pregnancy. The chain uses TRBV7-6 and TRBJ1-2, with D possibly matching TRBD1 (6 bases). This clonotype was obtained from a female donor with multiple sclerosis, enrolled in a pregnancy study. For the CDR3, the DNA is TGTGCCAGCAGCTTAGGGTACGGGACATTCTATGGCTACACCTTC. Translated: CASSLGYGTFYGYTF.